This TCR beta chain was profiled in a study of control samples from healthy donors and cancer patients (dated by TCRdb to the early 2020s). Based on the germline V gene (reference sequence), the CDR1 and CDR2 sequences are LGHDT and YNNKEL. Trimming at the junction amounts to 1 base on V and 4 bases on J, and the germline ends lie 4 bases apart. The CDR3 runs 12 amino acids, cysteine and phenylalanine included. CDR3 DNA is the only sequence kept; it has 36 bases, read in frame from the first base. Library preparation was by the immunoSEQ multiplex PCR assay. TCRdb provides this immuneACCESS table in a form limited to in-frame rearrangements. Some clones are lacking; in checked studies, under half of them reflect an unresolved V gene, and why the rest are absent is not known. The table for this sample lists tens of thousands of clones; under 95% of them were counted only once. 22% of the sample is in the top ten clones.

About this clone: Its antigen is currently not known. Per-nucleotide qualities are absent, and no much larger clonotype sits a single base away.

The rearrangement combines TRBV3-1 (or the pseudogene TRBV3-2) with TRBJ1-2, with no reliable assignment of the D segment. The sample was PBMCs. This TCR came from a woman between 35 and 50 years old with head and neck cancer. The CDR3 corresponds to CASSQGVYGYTF. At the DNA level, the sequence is TGTGCCAGCAGCCAAGGGGTCTATGGCTACACCTTC.